These 30 T cell receptor beta chains came from one sample sequenced in a study of post-analysis software for immune sequencing data. Unique molecular identifiers were built into the TCR beta cDNA libraries. TCRdb itself ran the PCR reads through MiXCR, one entry per CDR3 protein. Here the sample spans about 820,000 distinct CDR3 sequences, 53% being singletons. Points from the study as a whole: In patients, about five TRBV segments were more frequent than in controls, with TRBV5-6, TRBV5-1 and TRBV20-1 among them.

These receptors have no known antigen. Sequenced: blood. Receptors were obtained from a girl between 5 and 17 years old with multiple sclerosis.

The CDR3 loop is CASSSTGLAGASYNEQFF. CDR3 bases: TGTGCCAGCAGCTCTACCGGACTAGCGGGAGCCTCCTACAATGAGCAGTTCTTC. This chain connects TRBV7-8 to TRBJ2-1; 13 nucleotides line up with TRBD2. The CDR3 totals 18 residues. J lost 0 bases, V lost 4 bases, and 6 bases had no gene match. CDR1 and CDR2 (germline): SGHVS, FQNEAQ.

CDR3 region: CAGSRGTLTDTQYF. In nucleotides, the CDR3 is TGTGCCGGAAGTCGGGGGACATTAACAGATACGCAGTATTTT. This rearrangement joins TRBV6-1 to TRBJ2-3; D possibly uses TRBD1 or TRBD2 (6 bases each). With 11 bases removed from V and 3 bases from J, the gap between germline ends came to 18 bases. This CDR3 region has 14 residues. Per the germline V gene, CDR1 is MNHNS and CDR2 is SASEGT.

V is TRBV20-1 and J is TRBJ2-1, with a tentative D call TRBD2 (6 bases). CDR3 size: 14 residues. V lost 5 bases to trimming and J lost 1 base, with 12 bases between them. CDR1 is DFQATT and CDR2 is SNEGSKA in the germline V gene (reference sequence). The CDR3 spells CSAGTDVSYNEQFF. DNA for the CDR3: TGCAGTGCTGGGACTGATGTATCCTACAATGAGCAGTTCTTC.

The rearrangement uses TRBV20-1 and TRBJ2-3; 10 nucleotides match TRBD2. V was pared by 6 bases and J by 2 bases, with 8 bases of the junction left unmatched. CDR3 length equals 15 residues. Germline CDR1 and CDR2: DFQATT and SNEGSKA (reference sequence). The CDR3 bases are TGCAGTGCCCCAGATAGCGGGGGGCCCACAGATACGCAGTATTTT. Translation: CSAPDSGGPTDTQYF.

The chain employs TRBV6-6 and TRBJ2-1, with 9 bases fitting TRBD2. Germline V gene data show CDR1 as MNHNY and CDR2 as SVGAGI (reference sequence). J lost 4 bases, V lost 0 bases, and 1 base had no gene match. CDR3 length: 15 residues. In DNA, the CDR3 is TGTGCCAGCAGTTACTCGGCGGGAGGGTACAATGAGCAGTTCTTC. Translation: CASSYSAGGYNEQFF.

V and J are TRBV12-3 or TRBV12-4 and TRBJ1-6; TRBD1 aligns across 8 bases. The CDR3 has 16 residues. V trimming: 5 bases; J trimming: 8 bases; junction bases outside the gene matches: 11. CDR3 residues: CASSQAGGRGDSPLHF. In nucleotides, the CDR3 is TGTGCCAGCAGTCAAGCAGGGGGCAGAGGGGATTCACCCCTCCACTTT.

The chain links TRBV25-1 to TRBJ1-1, with D unclear. Germline-derived CDR1 and CDR2 are MGHDK and SYGVNS. There are 13 residues in the CDR3. The V gene lost 4 bases and the J gene lost 5 bases, with 11 bases spanning the gap. CDR3 sequence: CASSVKLGTEAFF. CDR3 sequence (DNA): TGTGCCAGCAGTGTTAAGTTGGGGACTGAAGCTTTCTTT.

The chain carries TRBV6-6 and TRBJ2-1; 13 nucleotides align to TRBD2. The CDR3 totals 15 residues. V shed 4 bases, J shed 7 bases, and the junction held 4 bases outside the gene matches. The germline gives CDR1 MNHNY, CDR2 SVGAGI (reference sequence). The CDR3 protein is CASSLTSGRWNEQFF. The CDR3 DNA sequence: TGTGCCAGCAGTTTGACTAGCGGGAGGTGGAATGAGCAGTTCTTC.

This clonotype was picked up a small number of times. The genes are TRBV12-3 or TRBV12-4 and TRBJ1-2; possible D gene TRBD1, 5 bases. Trimming stripped 7 bases from V and 4 bases from J, with 19 bases between. The CDR3 covers 15 residues. The CDR3 nucleotides are TGTGCCAGCACCTGGGGGACCTTGAACAGCTATGGCTACACCTTC. It encodes CASTWGTLNSYGYTF.

The chain recombines TRBV6-4 with TRBJ2-3; no firm D call. This CDR3 contains 14 residues. The germline gives CDR1 MRHNA, CDR2 SNTAGT. V was shortened by 2 bases and J by 2 bases, with 8 bases between the two germline ends. The CDR3 coding sequence is TGTGCCAGCAGTGACGAGTGGTTCACAGATACGCAGTATTTT. It codes for CASSDEWFTDTQYF.

This clonotype was counted a few times. J is TRBJ2-7 and V is TRBV29-1; D unclear. Trimming stripped 1 base from V and 8 bases from J, with 12 bases between. Germline V gene lookup returns CDR1 SQVTM and CDR2 ANQGSEA. This CDR3 contains 12 residues. Here the CDR3 DNA reads TGCAGCGTTGAAGGCGGCACCCTACAGCAGTACTTC. Translation gives CSVEGGTLQQYF.

This chain connects TRBV5-1 to TRBJ2-7; TRBD1 might be the D (6 bases). Trimming removed 3 bases from V and 6 bases from J, with 16 bases in between. The germline V gene has CDR1 SGHRS and CDR2 YFSETQ. The length of the CDR3 is 14 residues. This CDR3 is CASSSSGHPLEQYF. CDR3 nucleotides: TGCGCCAGCAGCTCGTCGGGACACCCCCTCGAGCAGTACTTC.

The V and J genes are TRBV12-3 or TRBV12-4 and TRBJ2-5; 11 nucleotides align to TRBD1. CDR3 size: 14 residues. Trimming took 6 bases from V and 5 from J; bases not matched to a gene: 5. As DNA, the CDR3 is TGTGCCAGCAGCCAGGGACAGGGGGTTGAGACCCAGTACTTC. This codes for CASSQGQGVETQYF.

Only a few counts were recorded for this clonotype. The J gene is TRBJ2-3, the V gene TRBV7-6; 7 bases are shared with TRBD1. CDR1 and CDR2 from the germline V gene are SGHVS and FNYEAQ. This CDR3 has 15 amino acids. The V segment lost 1 base and the J segment 4 bases; nucleotides outside the gene matches: 5. CDR3 coding DNA: TGTGCCAGCAGCTTAGTGAGACAGGGCCCAGATACGCAGTATTTT. Its protein product is CASSLVRQGPDTQYF.

There are a few counts of this clonotype. V is TRBV7-2 and J is TRBJ2-1, with D maybe TRBD2 (6 bases). CDR3 length equals 14 residues. The V end lost 5 bases, the J end lost 7 bases, and 15 bases lay between the germline ends. CDR1 is SGHTA and CDR2 is FQGNSA in the germline V gene. CDR3 bases: TGTGCCAGCAGCCCCCACGGGGGTTGGAATGAGCAGTTCTTC. Amino acid sequence: CASSPHGGWNEQFF.

The V call is TRBV9, the J call TRBJ2-7; 10 nucleotides align to TRBD1. Germline V CDR1 and CDR2: SGDLS, YYNGEE. J was trimmed by 6 bases and V by 3 bases; bases with no gene match: 9. The CDR3 is made up of 15 amino acids. CDR3 DNA: TGTGCCAGCAGCGAAACACCGGGACAGGGGTTCGAGCAGTACTTC. Translation gives CASSETPGQGFEQYF.

DNA of the CDR3: TGCAGTGCTCCGATAGGTAGCTCCTACAATGAGCAGTTCTTC. Amino acid sequence: CSAPIGSSYNEQFF. This rearrangement joins TRBV20-1 to TRBJ2-1, with D uncertain. Germline lookup yields CDR1 DFQATT and CDR2 SNEGSKA (reference sequence). V shed 5 bases and J shed 0 bases, with 11 bases lying between them. This CDR3 region has 14 residues.

The V call is TRBV20-1, the J call TRBJ2-1, with D perhaps assigned TRBD1 or TRBD2 (5 bases each). Germline V gene sequence: CDR1 DFQATT, CDR2 SNEGSKA (reference sequence). This CDR3 spans 15 amino acids. The V end was cut by 3 bases, the J end by 9 bases, with 21 bases between. The CDR3 loop is CSARRQGLAAGEQFF. The CDR3 coding sequence is TGCAGTGCTAGGAGGCAGGGTCTAGCTGCGGGTGAGCAGTTCTTC.

The J gene is TRBJ2-7, the V gene TRBV15, with D possibly matching TRBD1 (6 bases). Trimming cost V 0 bases and J 2 bases, with 11 bases left between them. CDR1 LNHNV and CDR2 YYDKDF come from the germline V gene (reference sequence). The CDR3 extends over 15 amino acids. CDR3 loop: CATSRDVGATYEQYF. As DNA, the CDR3 is TGTGCCACCAGCAGAGATGTGGGGGCCACCTACGAGCAGTACTTC.

This rearrangement joins TRBV20-1 to TRBJ2-1, with 13 bases identical to TRBD2. Germline trimming cut 1 base from V and 0 bases from J; bases unmatched to any gene: 15. The CDR3 has 21 amino acids. Germline CDR1 reads DFQATT; CDR2 reads SNEGSKA (reference sequence). CDR3 region: CSARVRQPGTSGTNSYNEQFF. As DNA, the CDR3 is TGCAGTGCTAGAGTTCGGCAGCCCGGGACTAGCGGGACAAACTCCTACAATGAGCAGTTCTTC.

The chain couples TRBV14 to TRBJ2-1; D unresolved. Trimming pared 4 bases from V and 3 bases from J, leaving 10 bases between. CDR1 and CDR2 (germline): SGHDN, FVKESK. CDR3 size: 14 residues. CDR3 amino acids: CASSRASLYNEQFF. The CDR3 nucleotides are TGTGCCAGCAGCCGGGCCTCCCTCTACAATGAGCAGTTCTTC.

This clonotype was observed a handful of times. A junction boundary mismatches the germline segment, possibly from a read error. The chain combines TRBV10-3 with TRBJ2-7, with TRBD2 matching 9 bases. The CDR3 has 15 residues. CDR1 and CDR2 (germline): ENHRY, SYGVKD. The CDR3 region is CAISESGLAYYEQYF. In DNA form, the CDR3 reads TGCGCCATCAGTGAGTCCGGACTAGCGTACTACGAGCAGTACTTC.

The genes are TRBV20-1 and TRBJ2-4; D gene ambiguous. With 3 bases removed from V and 4 bases from J, the gap between germline ends came to 13 bases. Germline V gene data show CDR1 as DFQATT and CDR2 as SNEGSKA (reference sequence). The CDR3 extends over 14 amino acids. The CDR3 sequence is CSASLFIRKNIQYF. The CDR3 DNA sequence: TGCAGTGCTAGCCTATTCATTAGAAAAAACATTCAGTACTTC.

The rearrangement links TRBV7-3 to TRBJ2-1; D is undetermined. CDR3 size: 15 residues. Trimming shortened V by 5 bases and J by 0 bases, and 11 bases separated the two germline ends. Germline V lookup: CDR1 SGHTA, CDR2 FQGTGA. Here the CDR3 DNA reads TGTGCCAGCAGCCCACAGAGGAGCTCCTACAATGAGCAGTTCTTC. Translation: CASSPQRSSYNEQFF.

The genes are TRBV12-3 or TRBV12-4 and TRBJ2-1; 11 nucleotides align to TRBD1. The CDR3 covers 14 residues. Losses at the gene ends were 5 bases for V and 12 bases for J; bases not matched to a gene: 9. CDR3 loop: CASSLGTGGFGQFF. CDR3 DNA: TGTGCCAGCAGTCTAGGGACAGGGGGGTTTGGGCAGTTCTTC.

This clonotype has only a few counts. J is TRBJ2-5 and V is TRBV12-3 or TRBV12-4; D may be TRBD2 (5 bases). CDR3 length: 11 residues. Trimming stripped 6 bases from V and 11 bases from J, with 13 bases between. The CDR3 spells CASRQGWEQYF. CDR3 DNA sequence: TGTGCCAGCAGGCAAGGTTGGGAGCAGTACTTC.

The chain recombines TRBV7-2 with TRBJ2-1; possibly TRBD2 for D (6 bases). V was pared by 1 base and J by 4 bases, with 14 bases between. CDR1 SGHTA and CDR2 FQGNSA come from the germline V gene. The CDR3 spans 16 residues. Here the CDR3 DNA reads TGTGCCAGCAGCTTAGTAGTTAGCGGCACATACAATGAGCAGTTCTTC. This codes for CASSLVVSGTYNEQFF.

This clonotype has just a few counts. The rearrangement joins TRBV7-9 to TRBJ1-1; D is unclear. Germline loops: CDR1 SEHNR, CDR2 FQNEAQ (reference sequence). V gave up 5 bases and J gave up 2 bases, with 12 bases separating them. The CDR3 consists of 14 residues. The CDR3 region is CASSPRTVNTEAFF. DNA of the CDR3: TGTGCCAGCAGCCCCCGGACTGTTAACACTGAAGCTTTCTTT. The entire variable domain, with the rest obtained from reference TRBV7-9 and TRBJ1-1, is as follows: DTGVSQNPRHKITKRGQNVTFRCDPISEHNRLYWYRQTLGQGPEFLTYFQNEAQLEKSRLLSDRFSAERPKGSFSTLEIQRTEQGDSAMYLCASSPRTVNTEAFFGQGTRLTVV.

This clonotype was detected once. The genes are TRBV10-3 and TRBJ2-7; D is uncertain. V was cut by 9 bases and J by 0 bases, with 21 bases left in between. CDR1 ENHRY and CDR2 SYGVKD come from the germline V gene. This CDR3 comprises 16 residues. The CDR3, as DNA: TGTGCCATTGTAATTAATGGAACAGTTTTCTCCTACGAGCAGTACTTC. Translating it yields CAIVINGTVFSYEQYF.

In its sample, this clonotype was seen a few times. This chain uses TRBV29-1 with TRBJ2-5; 8 bases align to TRBD1. The J call may be in error: the DNA end matches TRBJ2-7 better. Germline values: CDR1 SQVTM, CDR2 ANQGSEA. CDR3 length equals 13 residues. The CDR3, as DNA: TGCAGCGTGACAGGGGAAGGATTAAGCGAGCAGTACTTC. Protein: CSVTGEGLSEQYF.